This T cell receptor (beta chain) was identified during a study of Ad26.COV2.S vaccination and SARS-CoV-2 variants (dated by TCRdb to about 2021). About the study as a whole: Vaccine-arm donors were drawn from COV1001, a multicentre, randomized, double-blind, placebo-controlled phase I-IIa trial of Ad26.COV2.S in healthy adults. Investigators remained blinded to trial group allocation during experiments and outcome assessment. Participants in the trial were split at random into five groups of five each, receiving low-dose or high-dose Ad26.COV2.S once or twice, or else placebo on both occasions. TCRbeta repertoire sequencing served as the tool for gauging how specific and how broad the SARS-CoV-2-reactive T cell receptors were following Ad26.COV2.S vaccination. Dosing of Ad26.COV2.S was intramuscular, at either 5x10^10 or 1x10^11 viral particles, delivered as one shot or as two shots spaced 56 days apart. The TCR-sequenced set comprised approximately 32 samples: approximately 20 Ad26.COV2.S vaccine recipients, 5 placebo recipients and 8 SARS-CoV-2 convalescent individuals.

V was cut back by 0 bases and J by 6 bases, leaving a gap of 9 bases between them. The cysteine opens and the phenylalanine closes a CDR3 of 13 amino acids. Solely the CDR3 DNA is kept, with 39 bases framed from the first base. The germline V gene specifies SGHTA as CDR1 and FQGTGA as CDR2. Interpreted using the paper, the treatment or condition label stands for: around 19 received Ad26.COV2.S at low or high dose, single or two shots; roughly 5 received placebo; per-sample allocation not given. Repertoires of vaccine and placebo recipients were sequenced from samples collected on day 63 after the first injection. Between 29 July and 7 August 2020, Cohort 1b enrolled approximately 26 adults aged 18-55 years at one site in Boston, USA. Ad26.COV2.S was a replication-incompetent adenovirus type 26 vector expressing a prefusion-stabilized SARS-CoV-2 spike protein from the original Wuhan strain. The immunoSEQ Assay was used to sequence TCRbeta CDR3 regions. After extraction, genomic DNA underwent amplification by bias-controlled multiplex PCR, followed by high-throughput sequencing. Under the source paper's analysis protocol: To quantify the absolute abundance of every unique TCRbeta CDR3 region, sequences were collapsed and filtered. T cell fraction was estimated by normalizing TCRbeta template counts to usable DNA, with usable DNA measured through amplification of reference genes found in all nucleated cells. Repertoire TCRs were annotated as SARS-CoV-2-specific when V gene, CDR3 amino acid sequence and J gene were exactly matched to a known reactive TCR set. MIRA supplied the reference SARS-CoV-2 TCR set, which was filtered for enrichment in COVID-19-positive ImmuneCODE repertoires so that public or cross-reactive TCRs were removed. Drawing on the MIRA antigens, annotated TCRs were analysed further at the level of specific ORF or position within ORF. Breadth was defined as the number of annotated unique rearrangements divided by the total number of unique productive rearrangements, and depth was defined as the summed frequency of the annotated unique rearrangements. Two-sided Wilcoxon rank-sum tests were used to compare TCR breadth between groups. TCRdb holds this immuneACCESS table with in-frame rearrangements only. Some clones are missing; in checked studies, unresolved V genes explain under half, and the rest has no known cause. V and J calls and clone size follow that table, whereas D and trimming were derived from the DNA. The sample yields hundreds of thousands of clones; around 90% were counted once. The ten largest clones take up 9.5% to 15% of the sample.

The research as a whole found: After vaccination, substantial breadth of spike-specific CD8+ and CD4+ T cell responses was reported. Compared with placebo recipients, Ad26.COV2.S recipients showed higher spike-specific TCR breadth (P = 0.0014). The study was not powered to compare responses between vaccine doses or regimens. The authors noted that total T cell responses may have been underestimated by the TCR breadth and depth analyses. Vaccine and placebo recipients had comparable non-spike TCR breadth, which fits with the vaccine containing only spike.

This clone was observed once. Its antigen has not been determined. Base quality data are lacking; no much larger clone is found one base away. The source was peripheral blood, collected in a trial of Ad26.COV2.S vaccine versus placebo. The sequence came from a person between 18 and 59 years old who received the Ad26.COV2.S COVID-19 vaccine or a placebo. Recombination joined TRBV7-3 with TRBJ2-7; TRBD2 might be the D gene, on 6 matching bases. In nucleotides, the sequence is TGTGCCAGCAGCTTAACGTTGGGAGGCGAGCAGTACTTC. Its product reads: CASSLTLGGEQYF.